The 6 T cell receptor beta chains in this list originate from one sample, sequenced in a study of blood T cells in healthy people across ages. A sample-barcoded 5' primer and a J-beta primer mix were used in a second PCR of about 7 to 11 cycles. Each CDR3 protein is one row after TCRdb ran MiXCR on the 5' RACE reads. The sample records some 1,500,000 distinct CDR3 sequences, approximately 42% being singletons. Sequencing used blood. All receptors derive from a woman younger than 35 in good health.

V gene TRBV4-2 combines with J gene TRBJ2-7, with TRBD2 identical over 9 bases. Germline V gene data show CDR1 as LGHNA and CDR2 as YNFKEQ. V gave up 0 bases and J gave up 5 bases; unmatched junction bases: 5. The CDR3 is 15 amino acids. The CDR3 loop reads CASSQDGGLANEQYF. CDR3 in DNA: TGTGCCAGCAGCCAAGATGGCGGACTAGCGAACGAGCAGTACTTC.

The chain employs TRBV12-3 or TRBV12-4 and TRBJ1-1; 9 bases are shared with TRBD1. CDR3 length: 13 residues. The junction had 3 bases not matched to a gene; V was cut back by 2 bases and J by 8 bases. This CDR3 reads CASSLKGTGEAFF. CDR3 in DNA: TGTGCCAGCAGTTTAAAAGGGACAGGGGAAGCTTTCTTT.

This clonotype appeared a few times. Written as DNA, the CDR3 is TGTGCCAGCAGCGTAGGAGCGGGAATCCGGGCAGATACGCAGTATTTT. Translated, it gives CASSVGAGIRADTQYF. The chain links TRBV9 to TRBJ2-3, with 7 bases identical to TRBD2. J was trimmed by 4 bases and V by 0 bases; bases with no gene match: 8. The CDR3 loop spans 16 amino acids. Per the germline V gene, CDR1 is SGDLS and CDR2 is YYNGEE. The full variable domain, completed using reference TRBV9 and TRBJ2-3, is DSGVTQTPKHLITATGQRVTLRCSPRSGDLSVYWYQQSLDQGLQFLIQYYNGEERAKGNILERFSAQQFPDLHSELNLSSLELGDSALYFCASSVGAGIRADTQYFGPGTRLTVL.

The sample holds one count of this clonotype. This chain uses TRBV10-2 with TRBJ2-2; 11 nucleotides agree with TRBD2. This CDR3 comprises 14 residues. V trimming: 4 bases; J trimming: 6 bases; junction bases outside the gene matches: 1. Per the germline V gene, CDR1 is WSHSY and CDR2 is SAAADI. This chain's CDR3 is CASSGGLAAGELFF. The CDR3 nucleotides are TGCGCCAGCAGTGGGGGACTAGCGGCCGGGGAGCTGTTTTTT.

This clonotype came up a few times. This chain uses TRBV5-1 with TRBJ1-3, with D possibly being TRBD1 (5 bases). Germline CDR1 and CDR2: SGHRS and YFSETQ. The CDR3 has 14 amino acids. With 7 bases removed from V and 2 bases from J, the gap between germline ends came to 13 bases. CDR3 loop: CASHPGPAGNTIYF. The CDR3 DNA is TGCGCCAGCCATCCGGGACCGGCTGGAAACACCATATATTTT.

This clonotype was observed a single time. This may stem from a read error, because a much larger clone lies one nucleotide away. CDR3 sequence reads: CASSMTGGIYEQDF. The CDR3 region has the DNA TGTGCCAGTAGTATGACGGGAGGAATCTACGAGCAGGACTTC. The chain recombines TRBV19 with TRBJ2-7, with 7 positions matching TRBD2. Looked up from germline, CDR1 is LNHDA and CDR2 is SQIVND (reference sequence). This CDR3 contains 14 residues.